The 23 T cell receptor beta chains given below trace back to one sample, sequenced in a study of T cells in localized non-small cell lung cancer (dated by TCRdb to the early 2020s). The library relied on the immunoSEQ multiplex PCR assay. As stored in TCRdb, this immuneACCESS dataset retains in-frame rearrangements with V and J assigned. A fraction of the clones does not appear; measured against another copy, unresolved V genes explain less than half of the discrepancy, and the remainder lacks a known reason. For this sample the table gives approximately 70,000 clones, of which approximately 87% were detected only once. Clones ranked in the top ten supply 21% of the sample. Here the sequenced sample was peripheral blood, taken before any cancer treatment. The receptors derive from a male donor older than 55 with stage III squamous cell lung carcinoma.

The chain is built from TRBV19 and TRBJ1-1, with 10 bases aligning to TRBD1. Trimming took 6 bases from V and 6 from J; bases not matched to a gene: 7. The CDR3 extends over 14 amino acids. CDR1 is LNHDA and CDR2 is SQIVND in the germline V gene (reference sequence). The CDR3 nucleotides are TGTGCCAGTAGGCCCCGGGACAGGGGAGCTGAAGCTTTCTTT. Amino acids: CASRPRDRGAEAFF.

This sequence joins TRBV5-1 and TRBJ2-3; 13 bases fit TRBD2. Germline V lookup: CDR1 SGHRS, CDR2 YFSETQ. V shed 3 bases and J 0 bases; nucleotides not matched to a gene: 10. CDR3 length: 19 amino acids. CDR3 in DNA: TGCGCCAGCAGCTGGAATCCGACTAGCGGGGGGTCTAGCACAGATACGCAGTATTTT. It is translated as CASSWNPTSGGSSTDTQYF. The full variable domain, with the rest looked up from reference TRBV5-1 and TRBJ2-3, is KAGVTQTPRYLIKTRGQQVTLSCSPISGHRSVSWYQQTPGQGLQFLFEYFSETQRNKGNFPGRFSGRQFSNSRSEMNVSTLELGDSALYLCASSWNPTSGGSSTDTQYFGPGTRLTVL.

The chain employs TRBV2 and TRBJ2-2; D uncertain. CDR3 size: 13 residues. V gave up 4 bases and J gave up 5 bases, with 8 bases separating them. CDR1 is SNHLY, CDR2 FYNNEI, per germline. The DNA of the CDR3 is TGTGCCAGCAGTGGCGAGTTTACCGGGGAGCTGTTTTTT. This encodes CASSGEFTGELFF.

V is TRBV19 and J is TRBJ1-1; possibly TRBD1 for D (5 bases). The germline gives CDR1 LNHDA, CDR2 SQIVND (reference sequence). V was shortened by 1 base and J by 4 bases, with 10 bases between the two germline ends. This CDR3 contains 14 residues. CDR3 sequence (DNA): TGTGCCAGTAGTATAGGGGGGGTCCGCACTGAAGCTTTCTTT. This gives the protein CASSIGGVRTEAFF. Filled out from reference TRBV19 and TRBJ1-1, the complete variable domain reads DGGITQSPKYLFRKEGQNVTLSCEQNLNHDAMYWYRQDPGQGLRLIYYSQIVNDFQKGDIAEGYSVSREKKESFPLTVTSAQKNPTAFYLCASSIGGVRTEAFFGQGTRLTVV.

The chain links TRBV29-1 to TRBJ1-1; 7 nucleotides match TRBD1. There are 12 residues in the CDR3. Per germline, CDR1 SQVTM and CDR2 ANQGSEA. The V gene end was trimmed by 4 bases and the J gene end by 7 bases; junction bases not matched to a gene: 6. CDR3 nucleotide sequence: TGCAGCGTTGGTGGTCAGGGGGTTGAAGCTTTCTTT. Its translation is CSVGGQGVEAFF.

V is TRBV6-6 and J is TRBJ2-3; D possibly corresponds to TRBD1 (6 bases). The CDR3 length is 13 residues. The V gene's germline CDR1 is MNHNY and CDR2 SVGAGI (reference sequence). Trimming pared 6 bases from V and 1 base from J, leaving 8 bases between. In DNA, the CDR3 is TGTGCCAGCAGGGCAGGGGGCACAGATACGCAGTATTTT. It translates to CASRAGGTDTQYF.

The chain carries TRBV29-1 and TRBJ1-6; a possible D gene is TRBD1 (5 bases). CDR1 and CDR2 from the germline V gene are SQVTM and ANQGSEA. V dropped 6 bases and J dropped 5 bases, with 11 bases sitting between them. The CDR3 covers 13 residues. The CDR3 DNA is TGCAGCGTCCTCCGGGACCATAATTCACCCCTCCACTTT. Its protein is CSVLRDHNSPLHF. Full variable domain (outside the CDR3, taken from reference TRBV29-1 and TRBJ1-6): SAVISQKPSRDICQRGTSLTIQCQVDSQVTMMFWYRQQPGQSLTLIATANQGSEATYESGFVIDKFPISRPNLTFSTLTVSNMSPEDSSIYLCSVLRDHNSPLHFGNGTRLTVT.

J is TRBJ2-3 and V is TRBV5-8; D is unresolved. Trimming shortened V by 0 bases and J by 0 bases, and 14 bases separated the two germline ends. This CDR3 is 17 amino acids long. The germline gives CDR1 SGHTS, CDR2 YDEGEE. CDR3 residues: CASSLALAVASTDTQYF. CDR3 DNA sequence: TGTGCCAGCAGCTTGGCCTTGGCCGTTGCTAGCACAGATACGCAGTATTTT.

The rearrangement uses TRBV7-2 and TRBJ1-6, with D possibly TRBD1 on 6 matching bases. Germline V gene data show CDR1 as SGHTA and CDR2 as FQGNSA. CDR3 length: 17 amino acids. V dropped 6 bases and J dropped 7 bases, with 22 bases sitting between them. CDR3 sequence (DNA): TGTGCCAGCAGGGCGCTGGGGGGAGGAGGGGGGAATTCACCCCTCCACTTT. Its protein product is CASRALGGGGGNSPLHF.

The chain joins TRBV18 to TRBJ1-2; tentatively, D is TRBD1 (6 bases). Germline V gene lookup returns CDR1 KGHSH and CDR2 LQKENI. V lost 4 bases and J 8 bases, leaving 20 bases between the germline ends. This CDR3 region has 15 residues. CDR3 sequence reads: CASSRTRDSTGGYTF. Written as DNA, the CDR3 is TGTGCCAGCTCACGTACACGGGACTCCACAGGGGGCTACACCTTC.

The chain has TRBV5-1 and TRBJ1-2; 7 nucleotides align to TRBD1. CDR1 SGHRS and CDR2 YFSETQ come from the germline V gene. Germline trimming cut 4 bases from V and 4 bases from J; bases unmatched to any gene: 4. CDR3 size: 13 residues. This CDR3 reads CASSHDRAYGYTF. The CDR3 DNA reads TGCGCCAGCAGCCACGACAGGGCCTATGGCTACACCTTC.

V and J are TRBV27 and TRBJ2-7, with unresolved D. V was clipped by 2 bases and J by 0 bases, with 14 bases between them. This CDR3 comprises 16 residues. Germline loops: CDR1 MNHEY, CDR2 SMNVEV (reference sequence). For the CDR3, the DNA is TGTGCCAGCAGTTTAGGTTGGAGTCAGGCCTCCTACGAGCAGTACTTC. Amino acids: CASSLGWSQASYEQYF.

CDR3 nucleotides: TGTGCCAGCAGCCTCGGGGGGGCGACCCAAGAGACCCAGTACTTC. Amino acid sequence: CASSLGGATQETQYF. The chain employs TRBV7-9 and TRBJ2-5; 8 bases agree with TRBD2. Trimming removed 5 bases from V and 1 base from J; junction bases left unmatched: 6. The germline gives CDR1 SEHNR, CDR2 FQNEAQ (reference sequence). There are 15 residues in the CDR3.

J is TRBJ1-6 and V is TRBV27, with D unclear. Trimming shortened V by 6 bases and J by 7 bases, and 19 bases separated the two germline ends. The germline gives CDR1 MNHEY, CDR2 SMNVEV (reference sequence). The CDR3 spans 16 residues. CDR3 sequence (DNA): TGTGCCAGCAGCCCCTACGGCGGGGTCAGAAATTCACCCCTCCACTTT. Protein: CASSPYGGVRNSPLHF.

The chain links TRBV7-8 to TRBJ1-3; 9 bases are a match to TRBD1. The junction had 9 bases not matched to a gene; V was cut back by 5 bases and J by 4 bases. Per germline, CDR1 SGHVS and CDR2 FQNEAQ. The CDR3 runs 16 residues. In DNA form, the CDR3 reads TGTGCCAGCAGCGTCACACAGGGGGCCAGGGGAAACACCATATATTTT. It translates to CASSVTQGARGNTIYF.

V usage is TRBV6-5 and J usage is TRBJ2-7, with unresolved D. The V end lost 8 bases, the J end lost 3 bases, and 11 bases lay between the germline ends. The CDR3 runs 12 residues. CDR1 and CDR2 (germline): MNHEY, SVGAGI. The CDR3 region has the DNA TGTGCCAGCGGCGTTTTGGGCTACGAGCAGTACGTC. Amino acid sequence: CASGVLGYEQYV.

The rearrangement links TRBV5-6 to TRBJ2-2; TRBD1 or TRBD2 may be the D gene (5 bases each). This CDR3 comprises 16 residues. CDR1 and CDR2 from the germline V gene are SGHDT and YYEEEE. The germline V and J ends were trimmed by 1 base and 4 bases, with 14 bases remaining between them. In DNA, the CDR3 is TGTGCCAGCAGCTTGTTTAACCGGGACGGCACCGGGGAGCTGTTTTTT. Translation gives CASSLFNRDGTGELFF.

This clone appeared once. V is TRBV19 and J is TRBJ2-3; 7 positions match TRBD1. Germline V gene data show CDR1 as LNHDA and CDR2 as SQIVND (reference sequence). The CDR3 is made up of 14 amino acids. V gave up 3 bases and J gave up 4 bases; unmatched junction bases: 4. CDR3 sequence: CASSMSGGADTQYF. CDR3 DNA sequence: TGTGCCAGTAGTATGTCAGGGGGTGCAGATACGCAGTATTTT.

Written as DNA, the CDR3 is TGTGCCAGCAGTTACGGCAGGGGGCAGCCCCAGCATTTT. Its protein is CASSYGRGQPQHF. The genes are TRBV6-5 and TRBJ1-5; 7 nucleotides agree with TRBD1. Trimming cost V 2 bases and J 7 bases; bases outside gene matches: 2. The germline gives CDR1 MNHEY, CDR2 SVGAGI. The CDR3 covers 13 residues.

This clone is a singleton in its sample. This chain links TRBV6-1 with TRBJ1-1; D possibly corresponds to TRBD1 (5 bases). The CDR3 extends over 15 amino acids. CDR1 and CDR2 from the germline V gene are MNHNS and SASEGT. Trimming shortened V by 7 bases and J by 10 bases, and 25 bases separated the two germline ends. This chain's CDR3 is CASIPEGGRGVGAFF. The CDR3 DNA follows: TGTGCCAGCATTCCCGAAGGAGGGCGGGGGGTTGGAGCTTTCTTT.

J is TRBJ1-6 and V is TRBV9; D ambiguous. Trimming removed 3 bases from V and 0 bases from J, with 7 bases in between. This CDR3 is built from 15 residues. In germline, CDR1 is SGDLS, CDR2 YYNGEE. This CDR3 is CASSGGVSYNSPLHF. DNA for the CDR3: TGTGCCAGCAGCGGTGGTGTCTCCTATAATTCACCCCTCCACTTT.

CDR3 nucleotides: TGTGCCATCAGTCAAACAGCGGGGGGGCAAGGAGATACGCAGTATTTT. Its protein is CAISQTAGGQGDTQYF. This rearrangement joins TRBV10-3 to TRBJ2-3, with 10 bases that match TRBD2. Trimming removed 5 bases from V and 5 bases from J; junction bases left unmatched: 10. The CDR3 is made up of 16 amino acids. Germline CDR1 is ENHRY and CDR2 is SYGVKD.

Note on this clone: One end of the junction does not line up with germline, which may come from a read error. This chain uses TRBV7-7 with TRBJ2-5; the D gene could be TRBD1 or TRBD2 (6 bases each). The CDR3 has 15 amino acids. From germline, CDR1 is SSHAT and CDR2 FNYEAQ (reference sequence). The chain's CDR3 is CASSLESGGWETQYF. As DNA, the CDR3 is TGTGCTAGCAGCTTAGAATCCGGGGGCTGGGAGACCCAGTACTTC.